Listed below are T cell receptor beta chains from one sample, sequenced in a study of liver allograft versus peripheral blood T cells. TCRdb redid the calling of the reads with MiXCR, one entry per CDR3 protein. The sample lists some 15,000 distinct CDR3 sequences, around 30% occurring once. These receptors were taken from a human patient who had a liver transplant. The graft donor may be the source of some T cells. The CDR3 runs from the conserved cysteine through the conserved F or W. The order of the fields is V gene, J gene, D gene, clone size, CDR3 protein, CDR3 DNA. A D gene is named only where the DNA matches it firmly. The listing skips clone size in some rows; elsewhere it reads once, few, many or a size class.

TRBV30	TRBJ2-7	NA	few	CAWSYRVYAEQYF	TGTGCCTGGAGTTATAGGGTATACGCCGAGCAGTACTTC
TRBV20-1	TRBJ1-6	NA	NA	CSASGGGWPLHF	TGCAGTGCTAGCGGCGGGGGTTGGCCCCTCCACTTT
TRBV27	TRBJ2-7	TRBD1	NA	CASSSGDRGLGEQYF	TGTGCCAGCAGTTCTGGGGACAGGGGATTAGGCGAGCAGTACTTC
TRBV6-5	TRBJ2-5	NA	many	CASSYTPGWETQYF	TGTGCCAGCAGTTACACACCAGGGTGGGAGACCCAGTACTTC
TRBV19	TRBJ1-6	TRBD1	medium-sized	CASSIGGTAFYNSPLHF	TGTGCCAGTAGTATAGGCGGGACAGCGTTTTATAATTCACCCCTCCACTTT
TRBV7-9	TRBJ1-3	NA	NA	CASSLRNTIYF	TGTGCCAGCAGTCTCCGAAACACCATATATTTT
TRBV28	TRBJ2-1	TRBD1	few	CASSSGQENNEQFF	TGTGCCAGCAGTTCCGGACAGGAGAACAATGAGCAGTTCTTC
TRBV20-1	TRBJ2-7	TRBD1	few	CATSDRAHKQYF	TGCGCGACGTCGGACAGGGCGCACAAGCAGTACTTC
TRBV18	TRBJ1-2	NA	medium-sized	CASHGGFGSNYGYTF	TGTGCCAGCCACGGCGGGTTCGGGTCTAACTATGGCTACACCTTC
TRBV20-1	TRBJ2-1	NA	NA	CSARGSLYNEQFF	TGCAGTGCTAGAGGCAGCCTCTACAATGAGCAGTTCTTC
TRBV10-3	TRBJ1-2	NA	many	CAISSGGYGYTF	TGTGCCATCAGCTCAGGCGGCTATGGCTACACCTTC
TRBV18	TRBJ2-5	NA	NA	CASSPVWGGEETQYF	TGTGCCAGCTCCCCGGTTTGGGGCGGAGAAGAGACCCAGTACTTC
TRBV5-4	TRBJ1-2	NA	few	CASSLAGAGETGYTF	TGTGCCAGCAGCTTGGCCGGGGCAGGGGAGACTGGCTACACCTTC
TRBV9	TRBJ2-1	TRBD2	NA	CASSVGLAGAPYNEQFF	TGTGCCAGCAGCGTAGGTCTAGCGGGAGCACCATACAATGAGCAGTTCTTC
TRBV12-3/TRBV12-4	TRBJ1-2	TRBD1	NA	CASSSNSGTGGNGYTF	TGTGCCAGCAGTTCAAACTCGGGGACAGGGGGCAATGGCTACACCTTC
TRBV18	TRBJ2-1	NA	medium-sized	CASSLDLNEQFF	TGTGCCAGCTCGCTTGACTTGAATGAGCAGTTCTTC
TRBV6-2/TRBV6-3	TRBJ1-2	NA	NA	CASSEGRADYGYTF	TGTGCCAGCAGTGAAGGTAGGGCGGACTATGGCTACACCTTC
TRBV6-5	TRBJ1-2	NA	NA	CASSYPVSRGIRGYTF	TGTGCCAGCAGTTACCCGGTCTCCAGGGGAATTCGTGGCTACACCTTC
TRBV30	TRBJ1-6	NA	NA	CAWSQGSDSPLHF	TGTGCCTGGAGCCAGGGTAGCGATTCACCCCTCCACTTT
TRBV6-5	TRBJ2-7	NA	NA	CASSYSRGVDYEQYF	TGTGCCAGCAGTTACTCAAGGGGGGTGGACTACGAGCAGTACTTC
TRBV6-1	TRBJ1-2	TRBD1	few	CASSSSRAGGGYTF	TGTGCCAGCAGTTCCTCCCGGGCAGGGGGTGGCTACACCTTC
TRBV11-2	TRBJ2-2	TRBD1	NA	CASSRGQGAGTGELFF	TGTGCCAGCAGCCGAGGACAGGGGGCGGGCACCGGGGAGCTGTTTTTT
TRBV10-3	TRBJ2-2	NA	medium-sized	CAISESDGELFF	TGTGCCATCAGTGAGTCGGACGGGGAGCTGTTTTTT
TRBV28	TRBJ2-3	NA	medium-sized	CASSQPNPLAFDTQYF	TGTGCCAGCAGTCAACCGAACCCCCTAGCTTTCGATACGCAGTATTTT
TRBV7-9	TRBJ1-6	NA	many	CATGDVNSPLHF	TGTGCCACCGGGGACGTGAATTCACCCCTCCACTTT
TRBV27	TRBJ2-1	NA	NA	CASRAHGWNEQFF	TGTGCCAGCCGTGCCCACGGGTGGAATGAGCAGTTCTTC
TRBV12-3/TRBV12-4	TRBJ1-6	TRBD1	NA	CASSLGQGGCDSPLHF	TGTGCCAGCAGTTTAGGGCAGGGGGGGTGCGATTCACCCCTCCACTTT
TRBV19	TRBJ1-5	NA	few	CASRRQRNSNQPQHF	TGTGCCAGTAGAAGACAGCGAAATAGCAATCAGCCCCAGCATTTT
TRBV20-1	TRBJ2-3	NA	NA	CSATGRTDTQYF	TGCAGTGCTACGGGCCGCACAGATACGCAGTATTTT
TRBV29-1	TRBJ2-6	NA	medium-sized	CSVEWQAGANVLTF	TGCAGCGTTGAATGGCAAGCTGGGGCCAACGTCCTGACTTTC
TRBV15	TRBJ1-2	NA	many	CATSRRGYGYTF	TGTGCCACCAGCAGGCGTGGCTATGGCTACACCTTC
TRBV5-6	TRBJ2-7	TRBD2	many	CASSLGPPGLASYEQYF	TGTGCCAGCAGCTTGGGTCCCCCGGGACTAGCCTCCTACGAGCAGTACTTC
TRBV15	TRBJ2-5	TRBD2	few	CASTLAGGPLKTQYF	TGTGCCAGCACTCTAGCGGGGGGGCCTTTAAAGACCCAGTACTTC
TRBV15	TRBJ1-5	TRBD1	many	CATSARDRGLSNQPQHF	TGTGCCACCAGCGCCCGGGACAGGGGGTTAAGCAATCAGCCCCAGCATTTT
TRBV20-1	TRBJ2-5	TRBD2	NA	CSARTGGAGETQYF	TGCAGTGCTAGAACGGGGGGGGCGGGAGAGACCCAGTACTTC
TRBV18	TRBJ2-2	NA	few	CASSTQAVNTGELFF	TGTGCCAGCTCAACACAGGCGGTGAACACCGGGGAGCTGTTTTTT
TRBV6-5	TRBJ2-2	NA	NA	CAGEWANTGELFF	TGTGCCGGGGAGTGGGCGAACACCGGGGAGCTGTTTTTT
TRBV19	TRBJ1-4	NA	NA	CASSSLETTNEKLFF	TGTGCCAGTAGTTCCCTAGAAACAACTAATGAAAAACTGTTTTTT
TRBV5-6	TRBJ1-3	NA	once	CASTLTGGNTIYF	TGTGCCAGCACCTTGACCGGGGGAAACACCATATATTTT
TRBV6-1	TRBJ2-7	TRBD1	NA	CVSTAKTGGSHEQYF	TGTGTCAGCACCGCCAAGACAGGGGGGTCCCACGAGCAGTACTTC
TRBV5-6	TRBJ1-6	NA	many	CASSLGAGTYNSPLHF	TGTGCCAGCAGCTTGGGTGCCGGGACTTATAATTCACCCCTCCACTTT
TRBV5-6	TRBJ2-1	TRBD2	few	CASSLELAGGNLNEQFF	TGTGCCAGCAGCCTGGAGTTGGCGGGAGGGAACCTCAATGAGCAGTTCTTC
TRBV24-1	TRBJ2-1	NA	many	CATTDSLHNEQFF	TGTGCCACGACGGACAGTCTACACAATGAGCAGTTCTTC
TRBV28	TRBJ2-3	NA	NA	CASSSGSTDTQYF	TGTGCCAGCAGTAGCGGGAGCACAGATACGCAGTATTTT
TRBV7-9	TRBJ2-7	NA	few	CASRISGEGGLYEQYF	TGTGCCAGCAGAATTAGCGGCGAAGGGGGCCTCTACGAGCAGTACTTC
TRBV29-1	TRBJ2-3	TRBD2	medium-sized	CSVLAGGTDTQYF	TGCAGCGTGTTAGCGGGAGGAACAGATACGCAGTATTTT
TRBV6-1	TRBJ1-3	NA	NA	CASSPRGGKSSGNTIYF	TGTGCCAGCAGCCCCAGAGGGGGAAAGAGCTCTGGAAACACCATATATTTT
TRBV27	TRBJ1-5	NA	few	CASSLRVNQPQHF	TGTGCCAGCAGTTTGCGCGTCAATCAGCCCCAGCATTTT
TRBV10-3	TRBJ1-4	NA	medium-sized	CAISDKIAQGHEKLFF	TGTGCCATCAGTGACAAAATCGCGCAGGGACACGAAAAACTGTTTTTT